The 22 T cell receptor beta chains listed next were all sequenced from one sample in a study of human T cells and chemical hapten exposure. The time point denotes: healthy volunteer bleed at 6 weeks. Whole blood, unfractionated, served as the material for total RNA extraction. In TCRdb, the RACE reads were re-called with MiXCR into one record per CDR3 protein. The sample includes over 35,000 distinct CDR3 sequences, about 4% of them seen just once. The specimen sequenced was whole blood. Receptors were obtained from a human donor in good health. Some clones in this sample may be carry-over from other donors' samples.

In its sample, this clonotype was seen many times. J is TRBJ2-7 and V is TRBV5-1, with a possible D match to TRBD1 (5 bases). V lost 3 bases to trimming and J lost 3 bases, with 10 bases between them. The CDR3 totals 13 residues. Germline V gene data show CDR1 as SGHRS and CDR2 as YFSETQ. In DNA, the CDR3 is TGCGCCAGCAGCTCGGACATCCGCTACGAGCAGTACTTC. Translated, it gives CASSSDIRYEQYF.

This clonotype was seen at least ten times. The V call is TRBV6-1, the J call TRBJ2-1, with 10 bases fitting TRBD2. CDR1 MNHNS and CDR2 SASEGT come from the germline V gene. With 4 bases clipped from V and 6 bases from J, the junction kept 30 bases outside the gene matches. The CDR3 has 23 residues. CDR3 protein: CASSALSGWGRLAGRSERNEQFF. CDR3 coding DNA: TGTGCCAGCAGTGCTCTATCGGGGTGGGGCAGACTAGCGGGCCGATCAGAACGCAATGAGCAGTTCTTC.

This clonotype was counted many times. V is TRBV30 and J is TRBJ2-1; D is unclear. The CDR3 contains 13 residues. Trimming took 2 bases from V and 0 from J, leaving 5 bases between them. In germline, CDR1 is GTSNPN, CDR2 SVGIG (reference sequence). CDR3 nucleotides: TGTGCCTGGAGTCCCAGCTCCTACAATGAGCAGTTCTTC. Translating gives CAWSPSSYNEQFF. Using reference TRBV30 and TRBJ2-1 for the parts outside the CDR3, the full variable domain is SQTIHQWPATLVQPVGSPLSLECTVEGTSNPNLYWYRQAAGRGLQLLFYSVGIGQISSEVPQNLSASRPQDRQFILSSKKLLLSDSGFYLCAWSPSSYNEQFFGPGTRLTVL.

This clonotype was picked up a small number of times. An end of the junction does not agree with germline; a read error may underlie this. DNA for the CDR3: TGTGCTAGCAGCTCTTCACCGGGACGGATGAACACCGGGGAGCTGTTTTTT. Translated, it gives CASSSSPGRMNTGELFF. J is TRBJ2-2 and V is TRBV7-7; D tentatively reads TRBD1 or TRBD2 (5 bases each). Germline-derived CDR1 and CDR2 are SSHAT and FNYEAQ (reference sequence). The CDR3 totals 17 residues.

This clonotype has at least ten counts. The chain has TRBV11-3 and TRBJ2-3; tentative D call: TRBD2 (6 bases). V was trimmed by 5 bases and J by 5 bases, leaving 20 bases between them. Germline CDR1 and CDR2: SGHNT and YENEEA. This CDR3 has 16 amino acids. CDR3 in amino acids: CASSLGTPYVGDTQYF. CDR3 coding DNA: TGTGCCAGCAGCCTAGGGACTCCATACGTCGGAGATACGCAGTATTTT.

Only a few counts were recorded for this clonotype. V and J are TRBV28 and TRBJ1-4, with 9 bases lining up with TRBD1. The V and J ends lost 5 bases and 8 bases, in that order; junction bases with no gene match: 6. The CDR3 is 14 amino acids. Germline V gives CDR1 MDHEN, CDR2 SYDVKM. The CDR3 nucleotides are TGTGCCAGCAGTGTCCCGGGACAGGGCGAAAAACTGTTTTTT. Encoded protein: CASSVPGQGEKLFF.

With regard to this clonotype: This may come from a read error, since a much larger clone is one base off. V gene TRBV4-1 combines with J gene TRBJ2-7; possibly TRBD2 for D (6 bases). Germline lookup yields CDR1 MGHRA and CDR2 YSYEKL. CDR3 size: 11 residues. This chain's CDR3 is CASSQDREQHF. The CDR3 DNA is TGCGCCAGCAGCCAAGACCGGGAGCAGCACTTC.

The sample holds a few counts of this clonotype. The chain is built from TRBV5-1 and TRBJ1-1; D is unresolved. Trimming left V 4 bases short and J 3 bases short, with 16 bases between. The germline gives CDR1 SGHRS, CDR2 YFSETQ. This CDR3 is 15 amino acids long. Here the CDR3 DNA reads TGCGCCAGCAGCCCCACCGGGCGTGGCGACACTGAAGCTTTCTTT. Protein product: CASSPTGRGDTEAFF.

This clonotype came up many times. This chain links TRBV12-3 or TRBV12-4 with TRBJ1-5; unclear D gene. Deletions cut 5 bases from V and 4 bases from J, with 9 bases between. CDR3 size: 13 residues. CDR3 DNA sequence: TGTGCCAGCAGTAGCGGGAGGAATCAGCCCCAGCATTTT. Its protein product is CASSSGRNQPQHF.

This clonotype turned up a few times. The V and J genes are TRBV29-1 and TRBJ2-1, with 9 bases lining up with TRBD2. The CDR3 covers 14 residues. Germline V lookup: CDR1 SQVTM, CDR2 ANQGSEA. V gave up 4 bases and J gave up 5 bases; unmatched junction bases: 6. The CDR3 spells CSVVRTSVDNEQFF. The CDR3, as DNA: TGCAGCGTTGTGAGGACTAGCGTCGACAATGAGCAGTTCTTC.

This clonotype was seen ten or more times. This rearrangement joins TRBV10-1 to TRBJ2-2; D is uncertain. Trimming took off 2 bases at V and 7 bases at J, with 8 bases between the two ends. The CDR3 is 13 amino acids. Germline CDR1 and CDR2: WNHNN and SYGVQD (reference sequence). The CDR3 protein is CASSEPSVGELFF. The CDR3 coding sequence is TGCGCCAGCAGTGAGCCTTCGGTCGGGGAGCTGTTTTTT.

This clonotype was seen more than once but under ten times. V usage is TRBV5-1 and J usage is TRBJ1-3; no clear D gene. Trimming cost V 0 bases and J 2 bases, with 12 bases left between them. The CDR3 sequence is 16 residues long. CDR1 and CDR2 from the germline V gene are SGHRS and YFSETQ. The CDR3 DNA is TGCGCCAGCAGCTTGGATCGGGGTGCAGCTGGAAACACCATATATTTT. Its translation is CASSLDRGAAGNTIYF.

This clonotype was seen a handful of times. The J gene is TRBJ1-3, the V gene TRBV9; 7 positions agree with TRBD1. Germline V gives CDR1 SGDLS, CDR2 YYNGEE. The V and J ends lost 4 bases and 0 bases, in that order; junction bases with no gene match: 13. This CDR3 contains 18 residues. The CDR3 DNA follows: TGTGCCAGCAGCCCAGAGCAGGGGGTTCCTTCCTCTGGAAACACCATATATTTT. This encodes CASSPEQGVPSSGNTIYF.

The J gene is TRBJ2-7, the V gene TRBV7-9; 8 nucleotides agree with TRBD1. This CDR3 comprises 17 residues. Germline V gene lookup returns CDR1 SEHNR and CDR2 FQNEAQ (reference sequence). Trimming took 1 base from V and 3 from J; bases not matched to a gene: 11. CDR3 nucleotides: TGTGCCAGCAGCTTAGGGCAGAACCGGGACAGGTACTACGAGCAGTACTTC. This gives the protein CASSLGQNRDRYYEQYF.

CDR3 nucleotide sequence: TGTGCCAGCAGCTTAGGGGGTTTGGGCAATCAGCCCCAGCATTTT. This sequence encodes CASSLGGLGNQPQHF. The rearrangement uses TRBV7-8 and TRBJ1-5; no reliable D call. Germline V gives CDR1 SGHVS, CDR2 FQNEAQ. CDR3 size: 15 residues. V dropped 1 base and J dropped 2 bases, with 9 bases sitting between them.

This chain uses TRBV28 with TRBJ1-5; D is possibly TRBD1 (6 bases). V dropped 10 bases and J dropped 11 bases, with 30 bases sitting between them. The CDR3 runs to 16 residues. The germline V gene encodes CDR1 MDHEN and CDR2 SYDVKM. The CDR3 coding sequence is TGTGCCACCCTTCGGCCAGGGGACCCCCGAGGGGAGACCCAGCATTTT. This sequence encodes CATLRPGDPRGETQHF.

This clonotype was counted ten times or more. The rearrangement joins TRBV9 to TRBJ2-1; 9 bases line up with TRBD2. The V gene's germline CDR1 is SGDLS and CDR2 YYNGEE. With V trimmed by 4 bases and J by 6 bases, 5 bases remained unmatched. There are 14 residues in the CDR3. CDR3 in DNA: TGTGCCAGCAGCTTTAGCGGGAGCCTCAATGAGCAGTTCTTC. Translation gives CASSFSGSLNEQFF. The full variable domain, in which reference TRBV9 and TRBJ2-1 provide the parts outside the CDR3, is DSGVTQTPKHLITATGQRVTLRCSPRSGDLSVYWYQQSLDQGLQFLIQYYNGEERAKGNILERFSAQQFPDLHSELNLSSLELGDSALYFCASSFSGSLNEQFFGPGTRLTVL.

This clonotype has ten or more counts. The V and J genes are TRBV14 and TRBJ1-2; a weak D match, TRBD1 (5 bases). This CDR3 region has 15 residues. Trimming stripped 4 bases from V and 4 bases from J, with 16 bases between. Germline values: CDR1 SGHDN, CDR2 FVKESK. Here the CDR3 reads CASSRNPGTGYGYTF. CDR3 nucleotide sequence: TGTGCCAGCAGCCGGAACCCTGGGACGGGCTATGGCTACACCTTC.

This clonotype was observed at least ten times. The CDR3 region is CASSQERGGAPSTDTQYF. CDR3 DNA sequence: TGCGCCAGCAGCCAAGAACGAGGCGGAGCCCCTAGCACAGATACGCAGTATTTT. V usage is TRBV4-1 and J usage is TRBJ2-3, with D uncertain. Deletions cut 0 bases from V and 0 bases from J, with 16 bases between. Germline CDR1 MGHRA, CDR2 YSYEKL. This CDR3 region has 18 residues.

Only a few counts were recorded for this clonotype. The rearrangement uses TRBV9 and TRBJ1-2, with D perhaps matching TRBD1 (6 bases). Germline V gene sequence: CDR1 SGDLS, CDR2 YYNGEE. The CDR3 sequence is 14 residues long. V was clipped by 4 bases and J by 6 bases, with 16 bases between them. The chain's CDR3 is CASSPHRDIDGYTF. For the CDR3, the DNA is TGTGCCAGCAGCCCCCACCGGGACATTGATGGCTACACCTTC.

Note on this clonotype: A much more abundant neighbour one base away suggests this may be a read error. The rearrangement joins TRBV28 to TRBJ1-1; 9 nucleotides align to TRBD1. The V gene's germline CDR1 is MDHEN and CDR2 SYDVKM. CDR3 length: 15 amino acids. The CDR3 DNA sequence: TGTGTCAGCATATTCAAGGACAGGGGAGTCACTGAAGCTTTCTTT. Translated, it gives CVSIFKDRGVTEAFF.

The DNA of the CDR3 is TGCGCCAGCAGCCAATTCAGCCTAGGGGTTACTGAAGCTTTCTTT. As protein: CASSQFSLGVTEAFF. The chain carries TRBV4-1 and TRBJ1-1, with D maybe TRBD1 (5 bases). This CDR3 contains 15 residues. Germline CDR1 reads MGHRA; CDR2 reads YSYEKL. Trimming removed 2 bases from V and 5 bases from J, with 15 bases in between.